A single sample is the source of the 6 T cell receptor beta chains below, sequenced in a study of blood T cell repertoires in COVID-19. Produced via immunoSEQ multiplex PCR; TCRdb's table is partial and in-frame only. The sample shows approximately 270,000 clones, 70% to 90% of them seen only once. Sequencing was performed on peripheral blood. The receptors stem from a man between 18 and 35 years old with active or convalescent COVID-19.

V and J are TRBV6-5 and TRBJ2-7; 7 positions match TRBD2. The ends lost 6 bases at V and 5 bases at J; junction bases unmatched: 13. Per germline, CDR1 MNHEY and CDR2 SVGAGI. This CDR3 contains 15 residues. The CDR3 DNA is TGTGCCAGCAGCACGGGACTGGCGGGAGTCCACGAGCAGTACTTC. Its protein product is CASSTGLAGVHEQYF.

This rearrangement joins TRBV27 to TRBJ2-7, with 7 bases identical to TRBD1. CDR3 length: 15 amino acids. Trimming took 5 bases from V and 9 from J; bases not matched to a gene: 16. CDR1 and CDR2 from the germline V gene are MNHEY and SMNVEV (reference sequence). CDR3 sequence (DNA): TGTGCCAGCAGTCCCGAGGGGGACAGTCGTACGAGGCAGTACTTC. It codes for CASSPEGDSRTRQYF.

The CDR3 protein is CASSQEREVAKNIQYF. For the CDR3, the DNA is TGTGCCAGTAGTCAAGAGCGGGAGGTAGCCAAAAACATTCAGTACTTC. This chain connects TRBV19 to TRBJ2-4; 9 bases agree with TRBD2. With 5 bases clipped from V and 0 bases from J, the junction kept 5 bases outside the gene matches. The CDR3 length is 16 residues. CDR1 and CDR2 (germline): LNHDA, SQIVND (reference sequence). Supplemented by reference TRBV19 and TRBJ2-4, the full variable domain reads DGGITQSPKYLFRKEGQNVTLSCEQNLNHDAMYWYRQDPGQGLRLIYYSQIVNDFQKGDIAEGYSVSREKKESFPLTVTSAQKNPTAFYLCASSQEREVAKNIQYFGAGTRLSVL.

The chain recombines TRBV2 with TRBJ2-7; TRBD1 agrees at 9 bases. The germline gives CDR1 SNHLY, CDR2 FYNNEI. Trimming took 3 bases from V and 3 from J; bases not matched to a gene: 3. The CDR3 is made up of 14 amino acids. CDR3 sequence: CASSDPGQGYEQYF. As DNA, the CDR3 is TGTGCCAGCAGTGATCCGGGACAGGGCTACGAGCAGTACTTC.

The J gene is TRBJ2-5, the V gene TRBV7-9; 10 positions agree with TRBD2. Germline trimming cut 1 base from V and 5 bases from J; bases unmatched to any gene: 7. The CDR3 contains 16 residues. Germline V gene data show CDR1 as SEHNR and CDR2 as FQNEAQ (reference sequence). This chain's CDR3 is CASSLVPSGSWETQYF. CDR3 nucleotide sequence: TGTGCCAGCAGCTTAGTCCCTAGCGGGAGTTGGGAGACCCAGTACTTC.

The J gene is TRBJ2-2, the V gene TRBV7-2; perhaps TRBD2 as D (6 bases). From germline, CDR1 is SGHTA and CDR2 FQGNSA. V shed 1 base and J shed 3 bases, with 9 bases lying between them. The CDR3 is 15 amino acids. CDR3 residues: CASSLGGVYTGELFF. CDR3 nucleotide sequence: TGTGCCAGCAGCTTAGGGGGGGTGTACACCGGGGAGCTGTTTTTT.